This TCR beta chain was sequenced during a study of blood T cells in healthy people across ages (dated by TCRdb to 2013 to 2016). About the investigation overall: Template switching captured roughly one uniquely barcoded TCR beta cDNA molecule per two T cells in model experiments. To avoid experimental bias, donors of different ages were spread randomly across the sequencing lanes. To track age-related changes in TCR beta repertoire diversity, the study relied on deep sequencing normalized with unique cDNA molecular identifiers. For two donors (one aged 18 to 30 and one aged 80 or older), the study analyzed two additional independent replicas of 1 million unique cDNA reads from the same blood draw. Donors were grouped into four age groups: young (average approximately 15 years), middle-aged (roughly 40), aged (roughly 62) and long-lived (less than 85). Findings and caveats that apply to the study as a whole: The long-lived group showed more naive CD4+ T cells, fewer expanded clones and increased TCR diversity than the aged group, suggesting age selection. Because profiling used bulk unsorted PBMCs, naive and antigen-experienced compartments could not be compared conclusively. Estimates of total diversity from one million sequenced T cells were regarded as lower bounds and underestimates. Observed TCR beta diversity correlated strongly with the percentage of naive T cells measured by flow cytometry. As age increased, observed TCR beta diversity per million T cells dropped in a roughly linear way, and a significant reduction was already evident by age roughly 40. Because donor CMV infection status was unknown, age-related changes in expanded clonotypes were potentially confounded.

The method behind the library was 5' RACE. TCRdb records Illumina HiSeq 2500 as the sequencer. A second about 7 to 12 cycle PCR used a sample-barcoded 5' primer and a J-beta primer mix. A template-switch 5' adaptor carrying 12 random nucleotides introduced a unique molecular identifier onto each TCR beta cDNA molecule. Each sample yielded at least 3 million CDR3-containing paired-end reads. First-strand cDNA was synthesized from all RNA with the Mint cDNA synthesis kit, primed by a TRBC-specific oligonucleotide. After uracil-DNA glycosylase treatment, a first 18-cycle PCR used universal primers M1SS and BC2_uni_R on all cDNA. In the authors' own workflow: For normalization, 1 million high-quality reads, each with a distinct molecular identifier, were randomly selected from each sample. Reads sharing molecular identifiers were discarded rather than binned into consensus sequences. MiTCR, with a Q25 quality threshold and the strictest error-elimination algorithm, was used for CDR3 identification, clonotype clustering and error correction. A nonparametric unseen species model with Euler transformation was used to estimate lower-bound total TCR beta diversity. In-frame beta chains were kept once TCRdb had trimmed the public reads at Q25 with fastp and called clones with MiXCR. Each entry merges the rows of one CDR3 protein and shows their most common DNA and genes. The V and J calls and clone size are TCRdb's, not the authors'. Present in this sample are fewer than 900,000 distinct CDR3 sequences, 35% to 40% of which were seen just once. The ten largest clones take up 10% to 15% of the sample.

Notes on this clonotype: No antigen is known for it. A single base separates this from a much larger clone, so it may be a read error.

The approximately 39 donors, aged roughly 6 to 90 years, were systemically healthy Caucasian individuals from Russia. Each donor gave 8 to 10 milliliters of peripheral blood, collected into EDTA-treated Vacutainer tubes. Ficoll-Paque density-gradient centrifugation was used to isolate PBMCs, with at least 6 million obtained per sample. Trizol reagent was used to extract total RNA from PBMCs, with at least 6 micrograms per sample. For every donor, flow cytometry on a PBMC aliquot measured the percentage of naive CD45RAhigh/CD27high T cells. The sequence came from a man aged 18 to 29 in good health. Sequenced material: blood.

The CDR3 in this case is CASSHSRTEETQYF. The nucleotides are TGTGCCAGCAGTCACTCCAGGACAGAAGAGACCCAGTACTTC. Recombination linked TRBV12-3 or TRBV12-4 to TRBJ2-5; possibly the D gene is TRBD1, per 6 matching bases. Deletion took 5 bases off V and 3 bases off J, with a span of 13 bases between the germline ends. The CDR3, from cysteine to phenylalanine, totals 14 residues. Only the CDR3 portion is preserved as DNA: 42 bases, with reading frame beginning at the first base.